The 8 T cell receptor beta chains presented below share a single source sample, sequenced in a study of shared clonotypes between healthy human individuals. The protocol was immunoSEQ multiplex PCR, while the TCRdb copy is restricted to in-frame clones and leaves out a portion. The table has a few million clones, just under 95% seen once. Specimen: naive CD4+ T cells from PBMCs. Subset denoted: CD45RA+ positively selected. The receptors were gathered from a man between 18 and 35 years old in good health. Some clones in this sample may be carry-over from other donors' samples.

The CDR3 region is CASSLARGAVDTEAFF. The CDR3 region has the DNA TGCGCCAGCAGCTTGGCCAGGGGGGCGGTGGACACTGAAGCTTTCTTT. The chain couples TRBV5-1 to TRBJ1-1; 7 bases line up with TRBD1. Looked up from germline, CDR1 is SGHRS and CDR2 is YFSETQ. The CDR3 runs to 16 residues. The J segment lost 3 bases and the V segment lost 0 bases, leaving 8 bases of the junction unmatched. Looking up the rest from reference TRBV5-1 and TRBJ1-1 gives the full variable domain: KAGVTQTPRYLIKTRGQQVTLSCSPISGHRSVSWYQQTPGQGLQFLFEYFSETQRNKGNFPGRFSGRQFSNSRSEMNVSTLELGDSALYLCASSLARGAVDTEAFFGQGTRLTVV.

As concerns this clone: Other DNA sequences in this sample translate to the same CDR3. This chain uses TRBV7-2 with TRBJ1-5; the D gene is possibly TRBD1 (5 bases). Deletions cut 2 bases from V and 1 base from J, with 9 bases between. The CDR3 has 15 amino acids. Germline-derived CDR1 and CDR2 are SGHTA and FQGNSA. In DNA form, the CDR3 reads TGTGCCAGCAGCTTACAAGGGGACAGCAATCAGCCCCAGCATTTT. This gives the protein CASSLQGDSNQPQHF.

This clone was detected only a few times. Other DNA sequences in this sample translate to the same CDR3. CDR3 region: CASSSGTSGNTGELFF. DNA for the CDR3: TGTGCCAGCAGCTCCGGGACTAGCGGGAACACCGGGGAGCTGTTTTTT. This chain connects TRBV5-4 to TRBJ2-2; 11 nucleotides line up with TRBD2. The germline gives CDR1 SGHNT, CDR2 YYREEE (reference sequence). There are 16 residues in the CDR3. Germline trimming cut 3 bases from V and 1 base from J; bases unmatched to any gene: 2. Filled out from reference TRBV5-4 and TRBJ2-2, the complete variable domain reads ETGVTQSPTHLIKTRGQQVTLRCSSQSGHNTVSWYQQALGQGPQFIFQYYREEENGRGNFPPRFSGLQFPNYSSELNVNALELDDSALYLCASSSGTSGNTGELFFGEGSRLTVL.

The CDR3 DNA sequence: TGTGCCAGCAGCCCACAACCGGACAGGTCCGGGGAGCTGTTTTTT. Amino acids: CASSPQPDRSGELFF. The rearrangement uses TRBV5-5 and TRBJ2-2; TRBD1 matches at 7 bases. V dropped 4 bases and J dropped 6; count of bases not matched to a gene: 9. CDR1 is SGHKS, CDR2 YYEKEE, per germline (reference sequence). The CDR3 is made up of 15 amino acids. The full variable domain, with the rest looked up from reference TRBV5-5 and TRBJ2-2, is DAGVTQSPTHLIKTRGQQVTLRCSPISGHKSVSWYQQVLGQGPQFIFQYYEKEERGRGNFPDRFSARQFPNYSSELNVNALLLGDSALYLCASSPQPDRSGELFFGEGSRLTVL.

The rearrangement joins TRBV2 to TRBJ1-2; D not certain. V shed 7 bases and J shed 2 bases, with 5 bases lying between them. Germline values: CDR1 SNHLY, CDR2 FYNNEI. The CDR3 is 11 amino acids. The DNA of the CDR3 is TGTGCCAGCACCAGGAACTATGGCTACACCTTC. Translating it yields CASTRNYGYTF.

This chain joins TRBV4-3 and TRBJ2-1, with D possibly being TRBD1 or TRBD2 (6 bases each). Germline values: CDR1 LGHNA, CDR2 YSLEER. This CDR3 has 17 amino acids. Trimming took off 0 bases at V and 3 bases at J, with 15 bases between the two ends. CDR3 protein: CASSQDGGPYYYNEQFF. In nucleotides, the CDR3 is TGCGCCAGCAGCCAAGATGGGGGGCCTTATTACTACAATGAGCAGTTCTTC.

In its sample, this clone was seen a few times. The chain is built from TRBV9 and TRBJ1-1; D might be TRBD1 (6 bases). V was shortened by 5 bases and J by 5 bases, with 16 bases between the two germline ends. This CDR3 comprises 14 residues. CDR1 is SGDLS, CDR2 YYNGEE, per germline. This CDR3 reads CASRAVGGQTEAFF. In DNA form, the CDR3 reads TGTGCCAGCAGAGCGGTCGGGGGGCAAACTGAAGCTTTCTTT. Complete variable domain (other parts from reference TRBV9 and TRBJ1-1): DSGVTQTPKHLITATGQRVTLRCSPRSGDLSVYWYQQSLDQGLQFLIQYYNGEERAKGNILERFSAQQFPDLHSELNLSSLELGDSALYFCASRAVGGQTEAFFGQGTRLTVV.

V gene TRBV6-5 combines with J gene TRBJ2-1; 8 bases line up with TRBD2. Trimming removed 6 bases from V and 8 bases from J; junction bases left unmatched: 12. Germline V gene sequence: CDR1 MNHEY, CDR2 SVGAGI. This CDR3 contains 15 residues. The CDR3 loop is CASSPSGTRGYEQFF. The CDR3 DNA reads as TGTGCCAGCAGCCCTTCGGGGACTAGAGGTTATGAGCAGTTCTTC.